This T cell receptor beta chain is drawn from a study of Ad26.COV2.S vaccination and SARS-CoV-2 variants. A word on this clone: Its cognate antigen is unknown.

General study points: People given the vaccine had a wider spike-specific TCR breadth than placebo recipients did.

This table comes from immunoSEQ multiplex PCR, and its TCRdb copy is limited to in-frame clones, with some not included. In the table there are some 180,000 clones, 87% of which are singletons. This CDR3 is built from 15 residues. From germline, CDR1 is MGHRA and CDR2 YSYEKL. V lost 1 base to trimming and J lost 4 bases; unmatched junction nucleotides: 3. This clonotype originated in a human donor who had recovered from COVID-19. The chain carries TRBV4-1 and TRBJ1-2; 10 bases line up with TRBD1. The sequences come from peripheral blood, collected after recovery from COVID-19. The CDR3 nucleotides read TGCGCCAGCAGCCAAGCGGGACAGGGGTTCTATGGCTACACCTTC. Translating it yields CASSQAGQGFYGYTF.